There are many counts of the clone carrying this T cell receptor (beta chain). The sample belongs to a study of human T cells and chemical hapten exposure. What the library attached to individual cDNA molecules were unique molecular identifiers. TCRdb re-derived calls from the RACE reads in MiXCR, one entry per CDR3 protein. Of 80,000 to 100,000 distinct CDR3 sequences detected, approximately 9.9% appear once; the ten largest clones hold around 3.6%. The time point here: pre-sensitization, week 0. Documented treatment: therapeutic diphenylcyclopropenone sensitization with weekly scalp DPC. The germline V gene has CDR1 KGHSH and CDR2 LQKENI. The length of the CDR3 is 14 residues. Trimming took 3 bases from V and 7 from J, leaving 13 bases between them.

The TCR sequence derives from a woman aged 35 to 49 with alopecia areata. Some clones in this sample may be carry-over from other donors' samples. The sequences come from whole blood, collected in connection with sensitization to the hapten diphenylcyclopropenone (DPC). V usage is TRBV18 and J usage is TRBJ2-1; either TRBD1 or TRBD2 may fit D (5 bases each). This CDR3 reads CASSPGTNRNEQFF. In DNA form, the CDR3 reads TGTGCCAGCTCACCCGGGACCAATCGAAATGAGCAGTTCTTC.